This T cell receptor beta chain was identified in a study of blood T cell repertoires in COVID-19. Allocation to cohorts depended on clinical history reported by the participants. Data came from immunoSEQ multiplex PCR; TCRdb stores just in-frame clones and leaves some out. The data contain 140,000 to 150,000 clones, roughly 81% of them singletons. This clone has only a few counts. Germline V gene lookup returns CDR1 SGDLS and CDR2 YYNGEE. CDR3 length: 14 residues. With 3 bases removed from V and 4 bases from J, the gap between germline ends came to 10 bases. This rearrangement joins TRBV9 to TRBJ2-2; the D gene is possibly TRBD2 (5 bases). Input material: PBMCs or T cells enriched from blood (not recorded which). The TCR comes from a woman aged 45-60 years with acute COVID-19. The CDR3 sequence is CASSARTSTGELFF. Written as DNA, the CDR3 is TGTGCCAGCAGCGCTCGAACTAGCACCGGGGAGCTGTTTTTT.